Following are 8 T cell receptor beta chains from one sample sequenced in a study of shared clonotypes between healthy human individuals. The method was immunoSEQ multiplex PCR; TCRdb's version includes in-frame clones alone and lacks a portion of them. The sample consists of 450,000 to 500,000 clones, 79% of them appearing once. Material: PBMCs. These receptors were collected from a woman in her thirties or forties in good health. Some clones in this sample may be carry-over from other donors' samples.

This clone occurred a few times. V gene TRBV28 combines with J gene TRBJ1-5, with D unclear. The length of the CDR3 is 12 residues. V lost 2 bases, J lost 5 bases, and 4 bases lay in between. Germline V gene lookup returns CDR1 MDHEN and CDR2 SYDVKM. CDR3 loop: CASSLADQPQHF. CDR3 nucleotides: TGTGCCAGCAGTTTAGCAGATCAGCCCCAGCATTTT. Full variable domain (outside the CDR3, taken from reference TRBV28 and TRBJ1-5): DVKVTQSSRYLVKRTGEKVFLECVQDMDHENMFWYRQDPGLGLRLIYFSYDVKMKEKGDIPEGYSVSREKKERFSLILESASTNQTSMYLCASSLADQPQHFGDGTRLSIL.

This chain joins TRBV30 and TRBJ2-4, with 10 bases lining up with TRBD2. CDR1 GTSNPN and CDR2 SVGIG come from the germline V gene (reference sequence). After removal of 0 bases from V and 12 bases from J, the junction contained 8 bases not matched to a gene. The length of the CDR3 is 14 residues. DNA of the CDR3: TGTGCCTGGAGTGTAGGGCTAGCGGGAGCCTCTCAGTACTTC. Translating gives CAWSVGLAGASQYF.

The rearrangement uses TRBV5-4 and TRBJ2-6; no clear D gene. This CDR3 is built from 15 residues. The germline V gene has CDR1 SGHNT and CDR2 YYREEE (reference sequence). V lost 5 bases and J 0 bases, leaving 9 bases between the germline ends. In DNA form, the CDR3 reads TGTGCCAGCAGGGGAAGGGTCTCTGGGGCCAACGTCCTGACTTTC. This translates into CASRGRVSGANVLTF.

The chain links TRBV28 to TRBJ2-7, with a weak D call TRBD1 (7 bases). This CDR3 region has 14 residues. Germline V gene sequence: CDR1 MDHEN, CDR2 SYDVKM. V lost 6 bases, J lost 3 bases, and 15 bases lay in between. CDR3 amino acids: CASRKQGRHYEQYF. CDR3 coding DNA: TGTGCCAGCAGAAAACAGGGGAGGCACTACGAGCAGTACTTC.

This clone was observed a handful of times. V usage is TRBV25-1 and J usage is TRBJ2-5, with TRBD2 matching over 8 bases. J was trimmed by 5 bases and V by 5 bases; bases with no gene match: 13. The CDR3 runs to 16 residues. Germline CDR1 is MGHDK and CDR2 is SYGVNS. CDR3 sequence: CASSWGRGTRAETQYF. The CDR3 region has the DNA TGTGCCAGCAGTTGGGGGCGGGGGACTAGAGCGGAGACCCAGTACTTC.

This clone appeared a few times. The chain combines TRBV6-6 with TRBJ2-2; 10 nucleotides agree with TRBD2. Germline values: CDR1 MNHNY, CDR2 SVGAGI (reference sequence). CDR3 length: 14 amino acids. The V gene end was trimmed by 6 bases and the J gene end by 6 bases; junction bases not matched to a gene: 4. The CDR3 nucleotides read TGTGCCAGCAGCCCCAGCGGGAGGGCCGGGGAGCTGTTTTTT. Its translation: CASSPSGRAGELFF.

With regard to this clone: This specimen includes other DNA sequences encoding the same CDR3. The chain is built from TRBV28 and TRBJ1-3; D unresolved. The CDR3 runs 12 residues. Trimming shortened V by 6 bases and J by 2 bases, and 5 bases separated the two germline ends. Germline CDR1 and CDR2: MDHEN and SYDVKM. DNA for the CDR3: TGTGCCAGCAGGGGAACTGGAAACACCATATATTTT. Residues: CASRGTGNTIYF. The variable domain in full, completed from reference TRBV28 and TRBJ1-3, reads DVKVTQSSRYLVKRTGEKVFLECVQDMDHENMFWYRQDPGLGLRLIYFSYDVKMKEKGDIPEGYSVSREKKERFSLILESASTNQTSMYLCASRGTGNTIYFGEGSWLTVV.

In this sample, this clone turned up a few times. The V and J genes are TRBV5-6 and TRBJ2-1, with a tentative D call TRBD2 (7 bases). The V end lost 3 bases, the J end lost 6 bases, and 16 bases lay between the germline ends. The CDR3 runs to 15 residues. Germline assignment: CDR1 SGHDT and CDR2 YYEEEE. The chain's CDR3 is CASSWGLADRNEQFF. Written as DNA, the CDR3 is TGTGCCAGCAGCTGGGGGCTAGCGGACCGCAATGAGCAGTTCTTC.